One and the same sample provided the 18 T cell receptor beta chains below, sequenced in a study of blood T cell repertoires in COVID-19. The method was immunoSEQ multiplex PCR; TCRdb's version includes in-frame clones alone and lacks a portion of them. The sample has a few hundred thousand clones; around three quarters are singletons. Sequenced: peripheral blood. These receptors were taken from a woman aged 70-85 years with acute or convalescent COVID-19.

The chain carries TRBV24-1 and TRBJ1-4, with 7 bases aligning to TRBD1. The CDR3 consists of 14 residues. Trimming removed 5 bases from V and 6 bases from J; junction bases left unmatched: 5. The germline CDR1 and CDR2 sequences are KGHDR and SFDVKD. CDR3 coding DNA: TGTGCCACCAGTGGAAACAGGGGAGATGAAAAACTGTTTTTT. It yields the protein CATSGNRGDEKLFF.

This chain connects TRBV5-1 to TRBJ2-1; 7 bases agree with TRBD2. V shed 4 bases, J shed 5 bases, and the junction held 3 bases outside the gene matches. Germline CDR1 and CDR2: SGHRS and YFSETQ. The CDR3 has 13 residues. In DNA, the CDR3 is TGCGCCAGCAGCGAAGGGACTAACAATGAGCAGTTCTTC. It codes for CASSEGTNNEQFF.

The CDR3 sequence: CASSIPPSTYGYTF. CDR3 DNA sequence: TGTGCCAGTAGTATCCCTCCGAGCACCTATGGCTACACCTTC. The rearrangement uses TRBV19 and TRBJ1-2, with D unclear. Trimming shortened V by 3 bases and J by 4 bases, and 12 bases separated the two germline ends. Germline-derived CDR1 and CDR2 are LNHDA and SQIVND (reference sequence). The CDR3 spans 14 residues.

The table lists this clone with a count of one. This chain links TRBV29-1 with TRBJ1-1; 7 bases map to TRBD1. The V segment lost 4 bases and the J segment 4 bases; nucleotides outside the gene matches: 6. Germline loops: CDR1 SQVTM, CDR2 ANQGSEA. This CDR3 is built from 13 residues. DNA for the CDR3: TGCAGCGTTGGTGACAGGGCTATCACTGAAGCTTTCTTT. Encoded protein: CSVGDRAITEAFF. The full variable domain, rest sourced from reference TRBV29-1 and TRBJ1-1, is SAVISQKPSRDICQRGTSLTIQCQVDSQVTMMFWYRQQPGQSLTLIATANQGSEATYESGFVIDKFPISRPNLTFSTLTVSNMSPEDSSIYLCSVGDRAITEAFFGQGTRLTVV.

The rearrangement links TRBV5-1 to TRBJ2-7; 8 bases are shared with TRBD1. Germline-derived CDR1 and CDR2 are SGHRS and YFSETQ. The CDR3 is made up of 14 amino acids. V dropped 7 bases and J dropped 1; count of bases not matched to a gene: 7. The CDR3 sequence: CASSRQGPSYEQYF. Written as DNA, the CDR3 is TGCGCCAGCTCGAGACAGGGGCCTTCCTACGAGCAGTACTTC.

This clone was counted many times. This same CDR3 is encoded by further DNA sequences in the sample. V and J are TRBV6-5 and TRBJ2-3, with TRBD1 matching 8 bases. V trimming: 6 bases; J trimming: 1 base; junction bases outside the gene matches: 6. There are 15 residues in the CDR3. Per the germline V gene, CDR1 is MNHEY and CDR2 is SVGAGI. CDR3 in DNA: TGTGCCAGCAGGCCCGGACAGGGTGGCACAGATACGCAGTATTTT. Residues: CASRPGQGGTDTQYF.

The gene calls are TRBV10-3 and TRBJ1-1, with a possible D match to TRBD1 (5 bases). Per the germline V gene, CDR1 is ENHRY and CDR2 is SYGVKD. CDR3 size: 13 residues. With 7 bases removed from V and 0 bases from J, the gap between germline ends came to 9 bases. The CDR3 DNA is TGTGCCATCACCCCGACAGTGAACACTGAAGCTTTCTTT. Protein: CAITPTVNTEAFF.

The V gene is TRBV2, the J gene TRBJ2-5; no definite D call. Germline loops: CDR1 SNHLY, CDR2 FYNNEI. This CDR3 has 12 residues. The V end lost 8 bases, the J end lost 7 bases, and 14 bases lay between the germline ends. CDR3 sequence reads: CASLLTGRTQYF. Here the CDR3 DNA reads TGTGCCAGCTTACTGACTGGAAGGACCCAGTACTTC. Full variable domain (rest looked up from reference TRBV2 and TRBJ2-5): EPEVTQTPSHQVTQMGQEVILRCVPISNHLYFYWYRQILGQKVEFLVSFYNNEISEKSEIFDDQFSVERPDGSNFTLKIRSTKLEDSAMYFCASLLTGRTQYFGPGTRLLVL.

The V gene is TRBV6-5, the J gene TRBJ1-1; tentative D call: TRBD1 (5 bases). The germline CDR1 and CDR2 sequences are MNHEY and SVGAGI. The CDR3 contains 11 residues. The V and J ends lost 7 bases and 6 bases respectively, with 9 bases between them. CDR3 amino acids: CASTGPAEAFF. DNA of the CDR3: TGTGCCAGCACAGGGCCCGCTGAAGCTTTCTTT.

This chain uses TRBV5-1 with TRBJ2-7; 8 positions match TRBD1. This CDR3 has 13 amino acids. The germline V gene encodes CDR1 SGHRS and CDR2 YFSETQ. V lost 4 bases and J lost 3; bases outside the gene matches: 3. CDR3 residues: CASSQQGGYEQYF. The CDR3 DNA sequence: TGCGCCAGCAGCCAACAGGGGGGCTACGAGCAGTACTTC.

V gene TRBV5-1 combines with J gene TRBJ2-3; 16 bases fit TRBD2. The CDR3 has 17 amino acids. The junction had 6 bases not matched to a gene; V was cut back by 3 bases and J by 5 bases. CDR1 SGHRS and CDR2 YFSETQ come from the germline V gene. CDR3 sequence (DNA): TGCGCCAGCAGCTCTGGGACTAGCGGGGGGGCCGTAGATACGCAGTATTTT. Its translation: CASSSGTSGGAVDTQYF.

This rearrangement joins TRBV7-2 to TRBJ1-1; TRBD1 aligns across 9 bases. Germline CDR1 is SGHTA and CDR2 is FQGNSA. This CDR3 is built from 16 residues. V lost 2 bases to trimming and J lost 1 base; unmatched junction nucleotides: 5. The CDR3: CASSLSGQGPNTEAFF. In nucleotides, the CDR3 is TGTGCCAGCAGCTTATCGGGACAGGGACCGAACACTGAAGCTTTCTTT.

The CDR3 protein is CATSGPTEDTQYF. CDR3 coding DNA: TGTGCCACCAGTGGTCCCACGGAGGATACGCAGTATTTT. This chain links TRBV24-1 with TRBJ2-3; unclear D gene. Per the germline V gene, CDR1 is KGHDR and CDR2 is SFDVKD. V lost 5 bases and J lost 6, with 11 bases in between. This CDR3 has 13 amino acids.

This clone was counted between two and nine times. This rearrangement joins TRBV5-1 to TRBJ2-2, with TRBD2 identical over 8 bases. Trimming removed 2 bases from V and 0 bases from J; junction bases left unmatched: 3. The CDR3 contains 16 residues. CDR1 is SGHRS and CDR2 is YFSETQ in the germline V gene. CDR3 sequence reads: CASSLLAVANTGELFF. The CDR3 DNA follows: TGCGCCAGCAGCTTACTAGCGGTCGCGAACACCGGGGAGCTGTTTTTT.

This chain joins TRBV5-1 and TRBJ2-1; 8 positions match TRBD1. The ends lost 1 base at V and 7 bases at J; junction bases unmatched: 7. The CDR3 is 15 residues long. The germline V gene has CDR1 SGHRS and CDR2 YFSETQ. The CDR3 DNA is TGCGCCAGCAGCTTGAGTGGGGACAGGATTAATGAGCAGTTCTTC. This codes for CASSLSGDRINEQFF.

The chain joins TRBV11-2 to TRBJ1-2; D gene unclear. The CDR3 has 13 amino acids. Trimming took off 5 bases at V and 8 bases at J, with 15 bases between the two ends. CDR1 and CDR2 from the germline V gene are SGHAT and FQNNGV. CDR3 DNA: TGTGCCAGCAGCCTCGCGGGGAATCGGGGCTACACCTTC. Its translation is CASSLAGNRGYTF.

CDR3 in amino acids: CASSKQRAGGLADTQYF. For the CDR3, the DNA is TGTGCCAGCAGCAAGCAACGAGCGGGGGGGCTCGCAGATACGCAGTATTTT. The chain links TRBV7-9 to TRBJ2-3, with 10 positions matching TRBD2. Germline V gene data show CDR1 as SEHNR and CDR2 as FQNEAQ (reference sequence). After removal of 5 bases from V and 4 bases from J, the junction contained 12 bases not matched to a gene. The CDR3 has 17 amino acids.

This clone has only a few counts. The rearrangement links TRBV30 to TRBJ1-4; no clear D. The CDR3 contains 19 residues. Trimming removed 0 bases from V and 0 bases from J, with 20 bases in between. Germline V CDR1 and CDR2: GTSNPN, SVGIG (reference sequence). CDR3 bases: TGTGCCTGGAGTGTACCCCCCGGGAAGAGTTGGGCAACTAATGAAAAACTGTTTTTT. Translating it yields CAWSVPPGKSWATNEKLFF.